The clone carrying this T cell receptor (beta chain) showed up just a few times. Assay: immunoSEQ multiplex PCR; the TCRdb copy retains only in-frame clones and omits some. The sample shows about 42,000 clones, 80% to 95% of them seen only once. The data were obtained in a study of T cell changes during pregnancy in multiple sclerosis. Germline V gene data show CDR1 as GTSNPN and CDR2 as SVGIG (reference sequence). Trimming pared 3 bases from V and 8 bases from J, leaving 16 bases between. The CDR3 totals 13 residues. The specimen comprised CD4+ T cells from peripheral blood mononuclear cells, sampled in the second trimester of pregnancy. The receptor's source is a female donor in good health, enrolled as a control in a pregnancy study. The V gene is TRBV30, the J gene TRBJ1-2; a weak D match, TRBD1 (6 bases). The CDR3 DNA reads TGTGCCTGGAGGTGGGGGGGCGAGCTCGGCTACACCTTC. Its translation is CAWRWGGELGYTF.